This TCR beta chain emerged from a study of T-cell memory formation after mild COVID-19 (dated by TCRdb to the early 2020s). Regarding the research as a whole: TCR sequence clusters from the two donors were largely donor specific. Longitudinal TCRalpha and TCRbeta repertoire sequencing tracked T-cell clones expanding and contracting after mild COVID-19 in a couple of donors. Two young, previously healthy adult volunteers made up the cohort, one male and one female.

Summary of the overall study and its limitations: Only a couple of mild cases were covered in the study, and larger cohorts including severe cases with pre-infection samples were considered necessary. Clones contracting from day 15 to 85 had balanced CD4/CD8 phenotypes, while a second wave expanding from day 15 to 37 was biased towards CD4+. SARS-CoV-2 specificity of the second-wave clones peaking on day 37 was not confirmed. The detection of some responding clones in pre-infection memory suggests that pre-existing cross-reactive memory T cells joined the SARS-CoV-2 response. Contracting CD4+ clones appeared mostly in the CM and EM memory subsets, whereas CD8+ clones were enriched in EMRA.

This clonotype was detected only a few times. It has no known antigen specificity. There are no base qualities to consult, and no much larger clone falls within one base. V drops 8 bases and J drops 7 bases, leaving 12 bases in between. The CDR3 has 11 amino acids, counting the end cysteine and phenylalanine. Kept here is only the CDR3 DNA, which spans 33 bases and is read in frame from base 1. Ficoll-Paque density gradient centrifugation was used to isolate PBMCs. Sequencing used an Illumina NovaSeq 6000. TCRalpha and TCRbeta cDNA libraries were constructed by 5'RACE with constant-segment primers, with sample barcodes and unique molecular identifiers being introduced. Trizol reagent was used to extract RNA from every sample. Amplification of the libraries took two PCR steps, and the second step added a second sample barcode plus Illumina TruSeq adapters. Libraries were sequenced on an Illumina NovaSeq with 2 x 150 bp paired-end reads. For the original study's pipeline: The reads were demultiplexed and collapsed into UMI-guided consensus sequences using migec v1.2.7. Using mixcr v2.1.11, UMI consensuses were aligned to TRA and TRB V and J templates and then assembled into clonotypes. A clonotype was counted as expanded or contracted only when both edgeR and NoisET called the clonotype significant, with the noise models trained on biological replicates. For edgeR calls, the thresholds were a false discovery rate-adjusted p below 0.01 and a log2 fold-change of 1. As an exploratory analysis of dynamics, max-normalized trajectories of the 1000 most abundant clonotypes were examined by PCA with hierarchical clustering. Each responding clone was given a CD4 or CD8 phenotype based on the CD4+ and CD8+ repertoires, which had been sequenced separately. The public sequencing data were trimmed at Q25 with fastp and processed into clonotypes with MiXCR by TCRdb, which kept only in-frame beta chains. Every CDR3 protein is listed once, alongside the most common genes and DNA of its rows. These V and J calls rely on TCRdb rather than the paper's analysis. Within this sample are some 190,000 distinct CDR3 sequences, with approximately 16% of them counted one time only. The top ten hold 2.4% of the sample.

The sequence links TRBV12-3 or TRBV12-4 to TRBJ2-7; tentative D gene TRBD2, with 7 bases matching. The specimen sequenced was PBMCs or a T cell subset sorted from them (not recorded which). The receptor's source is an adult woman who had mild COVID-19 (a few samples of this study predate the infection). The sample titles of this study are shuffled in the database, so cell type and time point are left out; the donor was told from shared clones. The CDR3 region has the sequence CASRRGGEQYF. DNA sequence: TGTGCCAGCCGGAGGGGGGGGGAGCAGTACTTC.